A single sample gave rise to the 10 T cell receptor beta chains below, sequenced in a study of graft-versus-host responses after intestinal transplantation. Sequencing used immunoSEQ multiplex PCR; TCRdb keeps in-frame clones, though not all of them. The sample yields some 150,000 clones, about 90% seen once. Which antigens these TCRs recognize remains unknown. Sequencing used unstimulated CD4+ T cells sorted from spleen or lymph node cells, obtained before intestinal transplant. These receptors all stem from a human donor who received an intestinal transplant.

The chain uses TRBV28 and TRBJ2-4; 9 bases match TRBD2. CDR3 length: 13 residues. Trimming cost V 8 bases and J 4 bases; bases outside gene matches: 3. Germline CDR1 reads MDHEN; CDR2 reads SYDVKM. CDR3 bases: TGTGCCAGCGGTCTAGCGGGGAAAAACATTCAGTACTTC. Its protein is CASGLAGKNIQYF.

This chain connects TRBV19 to TRBJ2-2, with D possibly TRBD2 on 6 matching bases. Germline V CDR1 and CDR2: LNHDA, SQIVND (reference sequence). V was cut by 2 bases and J by 8 bases, with 9 bases left in between. The CDR3 sequence is 13 residues long. CDR3 DNA sequence: TGTGCCAGTAGTATACGGGAGCCTGGGGAGCTGTTTTTT. Amino acids: CASSIREPGELFF.

The CDR3 here is CASSRYTGELFF. CDR3 coding DNA: TGTGCCAGCTCACGTTACACCGGGGAGCTGTTTTTT. The chain uses TRBV18 and TRBJ2-2; no definite D call. The CDR3 sequence is 12 residues long. V lost 4 bases and J lost 3, with 3 bases in between. Germline-derived CDR1 and CDR2 are KGHSH and LQKENI. Combining the CDR3 with reference TRBV18 and TRBJ2-2 gives the whole variable domain NAGVMQNPRHLVRRRGQEARLRCSPMKGHSHVYWYRQLPEEGLKFMVYLQKENIIDESGMPKERFSAEFPKEGPSILRIQQVVRGDSAAYFCASSRYTGELFFGEGSRLTVL.

The rearrangement uses TRBV9 and TRBJ1-2; a weak D match, TRBD1 (6 bases). Germline lookup yields CDR1 SGDLS and CDR2 YYNGEE. The length of the CDR3 is 14 residues. Deletions cut 0 bases from V and 7 bases from J, with 13 bases between. The CDR3 DNA reads as TGTGCCAGCAGCGTAGCCCAGGGGAGGGGTGGCTACACCTTC. It is translated as CASSVAQGRGGYTF.

In this sample, this clone turned up once. The chain carries TRBV11-2 and TRBJ2-2; TRBD2 might be the D (6 bases). The CDR3 length is 12 residues. The V and J ends lost 3 bases and 9 bases respectively, with 8 bases between them. Germline lookup yields CDR1 SGHAT and CDR2 FQNNGV. The CDR3: CASSLTSWELFF. The CDR3 DNA reads as TGTGCCAGCAGCTTGACTAGTTGGGAGCTGTTTTTT.

The rearrangement links TRBV5-1 to TRBJ2-3, with D tentatively TRBD1 (7 bases). Germline values: CDR1 SGHRS, CDR2 YFSETQ. Trimming took 4 bases from V and 0 from J, leaving 12 bases between them. The CDR3 runs to 15 residues. Here the CDR3 reads CASSAGQFSTDTQYF. The CDR3 region has the DNA TGCGCCAGCAGCGCGGGACAGTTTAGCACAGATACGCAGTATTTT.

The CDR3 sequence: CASSLEWDTSYEQYF. In DNA, the CDR3 is TGTGCCAGCAGCTTAGAGTGGGACACCTCCTACGAGCAGTACTTC. V is TRBV11-2 and J is TRBJ2-5, with D possibly being TRBD1 (6 bases). The DNA end is more similar to TRBJ2-7, so the J call may be wrong. The CDR3 is 15 amino acids. Germline-derived CDR1 and CDR2 are SGHAT and FQNNGV.

The chain joins TRBV5-1 to TRBJ2-1, with D possibly matching TRBD1 (5 bases). Germline V gene lookup returns CDR1 SGHRS and CDR2 YFSETQ. Trimming took 0 bases from V and 8 from J, leaving 18 bases between them. The CDR3 sequence is 16 residues long. This CDR3 reads CASSLAWGQSGHEQFF. The CDR3 bases are TGCGCCAGCAGCTTGGCTTGGGGCCAGAGTGGCCATGAGCAGTTCTTC.

The CDR3 region is CASSPTTGGTIASWGEQYF. DNA for the CDR3: TGCGCCAGCAGCCCGACGACAGGGGGCACGATCGCGTCCTGGGGGGAGCAGTACTTC. The chain couples TRBV5-1 to TRBJ2-7; 10 bases are a match to TRBD1. The V gene end was trimmed by 4 bases and the J gene end by 7 bases; junction bases not matched to a gene: 23. CDR3 length: 19 amino acids. Per germline, CDR1 SGHRS and CDR2 YFSETQ.

This chain uses TRBV6-5 with TRBJ1-4, with 9 bases aligning to TRBD1. CDR1 MNHEY and CDR2 SVGAGI come from the germline V gene. The CDR3 covers 16 residues. V gave up 0 bases and J gave up 8 bases; unmatched junction bases: 7. In DNA, the CDR3 is TGTGCCAGCAGTTACTCTAGCGGGACAGGGAACGAAAAACTGTTTTTT. This sequence encodes CASSYSSGTGNEKLFF.